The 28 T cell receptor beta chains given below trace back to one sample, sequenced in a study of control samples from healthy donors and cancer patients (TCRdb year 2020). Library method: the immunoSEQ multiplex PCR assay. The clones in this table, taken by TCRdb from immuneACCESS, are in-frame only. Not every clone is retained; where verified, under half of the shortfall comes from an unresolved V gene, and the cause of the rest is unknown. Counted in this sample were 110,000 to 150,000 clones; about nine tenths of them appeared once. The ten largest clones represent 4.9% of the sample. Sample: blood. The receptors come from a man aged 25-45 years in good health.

Here the CDR3 DNA reads TGTGCCAGCAGCCCTTACGAGGCCCACGAGCAGTACTTC. It codes for CASSPYEAHEQYF. This chain uses TRBV11-3 with TRBJ2-7; D not resolved. This CDR3 contains 13 residues. The V gene's germline CDR1 is SGHNT and CDR2 YENEEA. With 5 bases removed from V and 5 bases from J, the gap between germline ends came to 13 bases.

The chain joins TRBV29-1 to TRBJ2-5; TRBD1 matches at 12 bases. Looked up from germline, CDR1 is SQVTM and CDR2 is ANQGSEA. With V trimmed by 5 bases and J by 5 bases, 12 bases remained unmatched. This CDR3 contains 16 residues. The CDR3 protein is CSVQPSGQGALETQYF. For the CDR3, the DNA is TGCAGCGTTCAACCATCGGGACAGGGGGCTTTGGAGACCCAGTACTTC.

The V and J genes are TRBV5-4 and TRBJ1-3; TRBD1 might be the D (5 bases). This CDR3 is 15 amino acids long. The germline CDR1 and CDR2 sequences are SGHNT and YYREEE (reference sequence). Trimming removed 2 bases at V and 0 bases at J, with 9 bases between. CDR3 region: CASSLQENSGNTIYF. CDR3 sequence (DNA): TGTGCCAGCAGCTTACAGGAGAACTCTGGAAACACCATATATTTT.

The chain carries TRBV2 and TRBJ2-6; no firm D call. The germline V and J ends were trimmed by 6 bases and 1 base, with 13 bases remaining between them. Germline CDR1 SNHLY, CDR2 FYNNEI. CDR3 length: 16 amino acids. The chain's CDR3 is CASSPQGQSGANVLTF. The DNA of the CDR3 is TGTGCCAGCAGCCCCCAAGGGCAGTCTGGGGCCAACGTCCTGACTTTC.

CDR3 in amino acids: CASSSLPGNSYEQYF. In nucleotides, the CDR3 is TGTGCCAGCAGCTCGTTACCCGGGAACTCCTACGAGCAGTACTTC. The genes are TRBV11-1 and TRBJ2-7; possibly TRBD2 for D (5 bases). The CDR3 has 15 amino acids. Germline V gene lookup returns CDR1 SGHAT and CDR2 FQDESV (reference sequence). V shed 4 bases and J shed 0 bases, with 13 bases lying between them.

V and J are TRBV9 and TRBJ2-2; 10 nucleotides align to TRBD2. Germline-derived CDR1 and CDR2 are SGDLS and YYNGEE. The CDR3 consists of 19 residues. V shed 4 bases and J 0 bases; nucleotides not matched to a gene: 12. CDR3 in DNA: TGTGCCAGCAGCACCCGGATTCCTAGCGGGAGTGCGAACACCGGGGAGCTGTTTTTT. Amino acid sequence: CASSTRIPSGSANTGELFF. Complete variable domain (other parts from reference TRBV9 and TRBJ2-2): DSGVTQTPKHLITATGQRVTLRCSPRSGDLSVYWYQQSLDQGLQFLIQYYNGEERAKGNILERFSAQQFPDLHSELNLSSLELGDSALYFCASSTRIPSGSANTGELFFGEGSRLTVL.

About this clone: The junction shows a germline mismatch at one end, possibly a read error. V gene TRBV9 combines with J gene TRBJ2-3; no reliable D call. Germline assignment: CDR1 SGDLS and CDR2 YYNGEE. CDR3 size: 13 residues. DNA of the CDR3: TGTGCCGGCAGCGTAGACGGGACAGATACGCAGTATTTT. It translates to CAGSVDGTDTQYF.

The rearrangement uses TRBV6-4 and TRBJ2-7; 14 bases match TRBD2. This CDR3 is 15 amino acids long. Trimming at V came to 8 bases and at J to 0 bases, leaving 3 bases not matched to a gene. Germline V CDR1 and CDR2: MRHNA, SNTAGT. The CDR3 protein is CASGLAGGYSYEQYF. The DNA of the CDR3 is TGTGCCAGCGGACTAGCGGGAGGCTACTCCTACGAGCAGTACTTC.

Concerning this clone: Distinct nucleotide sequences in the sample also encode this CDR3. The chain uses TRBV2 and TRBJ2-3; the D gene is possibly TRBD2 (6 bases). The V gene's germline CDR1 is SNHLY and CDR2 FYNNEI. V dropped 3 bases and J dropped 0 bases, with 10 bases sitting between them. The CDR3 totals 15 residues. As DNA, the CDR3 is TGTGCCAGCAGTGAGGGGACTGCAAGCACAGATACGCAGTATTTT. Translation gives CASSEGTASTDTQYF.

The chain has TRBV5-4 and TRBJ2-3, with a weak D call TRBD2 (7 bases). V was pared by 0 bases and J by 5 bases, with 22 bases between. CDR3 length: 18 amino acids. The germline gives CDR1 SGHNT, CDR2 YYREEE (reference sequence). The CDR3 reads CASSLAPLRGAGGDTQYF. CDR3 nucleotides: TGTGCCAGCAGCTTGGCCCCCCTTCGGGGGGCCGGTGGAGATACGCAGTATTTT.

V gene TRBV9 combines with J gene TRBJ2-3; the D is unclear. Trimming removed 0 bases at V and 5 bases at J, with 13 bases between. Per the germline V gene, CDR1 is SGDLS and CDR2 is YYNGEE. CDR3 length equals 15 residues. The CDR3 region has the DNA TGTGCCAGCAGCGTAGCTCACGGTCTTGGAGATACGCAGTATTTT. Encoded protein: CASSVAHGLGDTQYF.

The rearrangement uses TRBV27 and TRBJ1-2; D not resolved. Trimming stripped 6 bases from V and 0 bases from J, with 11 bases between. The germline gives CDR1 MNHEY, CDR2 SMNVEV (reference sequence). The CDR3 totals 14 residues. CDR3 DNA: TGTGCCAGCAGCGCCGCGGAAGCTAACTATGGCTACACCTTC. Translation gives CASSAAEANYGYTF.

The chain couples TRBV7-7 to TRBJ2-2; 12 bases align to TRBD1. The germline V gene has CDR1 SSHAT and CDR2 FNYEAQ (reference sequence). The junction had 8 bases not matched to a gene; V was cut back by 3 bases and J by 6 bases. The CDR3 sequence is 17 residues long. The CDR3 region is CASSLGTGGLRAGELFF. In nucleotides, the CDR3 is TGTGCCAGCAGCTTGGGGACAGGGGGCCTGCGGGCCGGGGAGCTGTTTTTT.

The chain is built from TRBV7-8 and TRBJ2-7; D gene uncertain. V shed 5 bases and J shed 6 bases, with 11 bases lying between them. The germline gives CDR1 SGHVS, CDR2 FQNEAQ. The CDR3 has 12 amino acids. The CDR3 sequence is CASSLSTFEQYF. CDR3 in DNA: TGTGCCAGCAGCCTATCGACGTTCGAGCAGTACTTC.

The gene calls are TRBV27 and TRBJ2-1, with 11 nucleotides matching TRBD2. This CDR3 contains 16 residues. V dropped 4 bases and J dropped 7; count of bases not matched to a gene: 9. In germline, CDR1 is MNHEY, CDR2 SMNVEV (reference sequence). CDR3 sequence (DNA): TGTGCCAGCAGTTCCTTACTAGCGGGAGTTGTAAATGAGCAGTTCTTC. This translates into CASSSLLAGVVNEQFF.

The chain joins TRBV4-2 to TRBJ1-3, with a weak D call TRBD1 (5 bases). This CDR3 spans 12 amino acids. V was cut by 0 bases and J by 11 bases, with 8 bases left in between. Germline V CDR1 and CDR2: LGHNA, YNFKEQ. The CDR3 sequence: CASSQDRVAIYF. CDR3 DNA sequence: TGTGCCAGCAGCCAAGACAGGGTTGCCATATATTTT.

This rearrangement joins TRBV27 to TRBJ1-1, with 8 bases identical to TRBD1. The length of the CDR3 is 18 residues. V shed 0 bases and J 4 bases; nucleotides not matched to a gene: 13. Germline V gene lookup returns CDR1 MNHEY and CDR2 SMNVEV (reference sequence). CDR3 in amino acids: CASSLSRGRGILGTEAFF. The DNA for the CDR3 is TGTGCCAGCAGTTTATCCAGGGGGCGAGGAATCTTAGGCACTGAAGCTTTCTTT.

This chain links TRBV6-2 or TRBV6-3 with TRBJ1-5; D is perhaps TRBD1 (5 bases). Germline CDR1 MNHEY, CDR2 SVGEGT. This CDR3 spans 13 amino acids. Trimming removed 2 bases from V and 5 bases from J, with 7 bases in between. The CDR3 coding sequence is TGTGCCAGCAGTTACGGGGGATATCAGCCCCAGCATTTT. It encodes CASSYGGYQPQHF.

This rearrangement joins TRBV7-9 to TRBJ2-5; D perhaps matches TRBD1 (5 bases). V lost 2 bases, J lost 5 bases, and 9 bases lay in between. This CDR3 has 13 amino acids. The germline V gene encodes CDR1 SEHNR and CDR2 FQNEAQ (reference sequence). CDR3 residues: CASSLLGLETQYF. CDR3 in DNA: TGTGCCAGCAGCTTACTGGGGCTGGAGACCCAGTACTTC.

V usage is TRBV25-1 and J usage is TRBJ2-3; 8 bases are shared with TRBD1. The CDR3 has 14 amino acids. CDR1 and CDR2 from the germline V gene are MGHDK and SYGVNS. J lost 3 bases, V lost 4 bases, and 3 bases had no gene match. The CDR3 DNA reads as TGTGCCAGCAGTGGACAGGGGCTGACAGATACGCAGTATTTT. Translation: CASSGQGLTDTQYF.

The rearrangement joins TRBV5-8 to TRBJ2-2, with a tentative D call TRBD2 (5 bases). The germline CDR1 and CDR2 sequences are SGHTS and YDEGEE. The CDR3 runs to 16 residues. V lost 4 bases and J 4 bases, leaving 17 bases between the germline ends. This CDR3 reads CASSAGDALGTGELFF. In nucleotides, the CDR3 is TGTGCCAGCAGCGCGGGCGACGCGTTGGGCACCGGGGAGCTGTTTTTT.

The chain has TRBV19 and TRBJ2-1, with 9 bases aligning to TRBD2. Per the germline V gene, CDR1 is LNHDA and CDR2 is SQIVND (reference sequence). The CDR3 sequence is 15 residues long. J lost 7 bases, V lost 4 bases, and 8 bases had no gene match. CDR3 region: CASSTMAGGRNEQFF. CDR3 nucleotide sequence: TGTGCCAGTAGTACCATGGCGGGGGGGCGTAATGAGCAGTTCTTC.

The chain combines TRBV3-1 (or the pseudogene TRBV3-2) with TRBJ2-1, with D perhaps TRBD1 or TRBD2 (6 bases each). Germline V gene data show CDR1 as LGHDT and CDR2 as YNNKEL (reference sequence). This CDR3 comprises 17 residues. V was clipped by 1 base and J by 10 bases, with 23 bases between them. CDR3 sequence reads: CASSQGYEGGIPSEQFF. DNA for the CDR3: TGTGCCAGCAGCCAAGGATACGAGGGGGGAATCCCGAGCGAGCAGTTCTTC.

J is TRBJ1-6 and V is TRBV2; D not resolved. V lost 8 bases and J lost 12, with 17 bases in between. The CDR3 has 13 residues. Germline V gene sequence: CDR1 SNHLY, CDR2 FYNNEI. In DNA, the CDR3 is TGTGCCAGCCTAGCAGACCGGGGAGAACCCCTCCACTTT. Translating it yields CASLADRGEPLHF.

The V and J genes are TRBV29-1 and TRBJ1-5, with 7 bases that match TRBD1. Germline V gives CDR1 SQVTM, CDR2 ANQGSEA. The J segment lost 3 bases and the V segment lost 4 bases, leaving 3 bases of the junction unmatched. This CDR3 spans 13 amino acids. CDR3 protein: CSVAGGLNQPQHF. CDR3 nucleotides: TGCAGCGTTGCAGGGGGGCTCAATCAGCCCCAGCATTTT.

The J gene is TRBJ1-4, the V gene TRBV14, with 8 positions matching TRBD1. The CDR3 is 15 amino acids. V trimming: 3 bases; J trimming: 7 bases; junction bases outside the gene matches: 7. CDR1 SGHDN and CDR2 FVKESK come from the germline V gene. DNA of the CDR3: TGTGCCAGCAGCCATGGACAGGGATGGGTTGAAAAACTGTTTTTT. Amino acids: CASSHGQGWVEKLFF.

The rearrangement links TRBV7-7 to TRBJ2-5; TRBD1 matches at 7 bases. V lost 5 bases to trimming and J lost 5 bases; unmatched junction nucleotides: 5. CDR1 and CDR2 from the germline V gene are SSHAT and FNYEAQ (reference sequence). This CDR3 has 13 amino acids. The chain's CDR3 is CASSLTGAETQYF. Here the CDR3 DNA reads TGTGCCAGCAGCCTTACAGGGGCGGAGACCCAGTACTTC.

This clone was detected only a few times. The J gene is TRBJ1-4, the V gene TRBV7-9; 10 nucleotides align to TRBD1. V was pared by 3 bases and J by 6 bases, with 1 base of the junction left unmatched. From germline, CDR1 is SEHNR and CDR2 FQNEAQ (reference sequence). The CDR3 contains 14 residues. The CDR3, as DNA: TGTGCCAGCAGCTTGGGGACAGGGGATGAAAAACTGTTTTTT. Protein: CASSLGTGDEKLFF.